This TCR beta chain was captured by sequencing in a study of early T cells in non-severe SARS-CoV-2 infection. Germline assignment: CDR1 SGHAT and CDR2 FQNNGV. V dropped 2 bases and J dropped 5 bases, with 10 bases sitting between them. The CDR3 is 14 residues long. Unique molecular identifiers (one per individual cDNA molecule) were attached. TCRdb reprocessed the 5' RACE reads with MiXCR, giving one entry per CDR3 protein. The sample includes roughly 54,000 distinct CDR3 sequences, less than 9.5% of them seen just once. Study-level results: Matching results from VDJdb favored anti-spike CD8 responses, leaving private and CD4 specificities undetected.

This clonotype has only a few counts. The target antigen is unknown. This receptor was taken from an adult who was a healthcare worker with PCR-confirmed SARS-CoV-2 infection or an uninfected control (not recorded which). The sample consisted of whole blood, taken at baseline. The rearrangement uses TRBV11-2 and TRBJ2-1, with D perhaps TRBD2 (5 bases). The CDR3 sequence is CASSLSSGNNEQFF. For the CDR3, the DNA is TGTGCCAGCAGCTTATCTTCGGGGAACAATGAGCAGTTCTTC. The full variable domain, its missing parts supplied by reference TRBV11-2 and TRBJ2-1, is EAGVAQSPRYKIIEKRQSVAFWCNPISGHATLYWYQQILGQGPKLLIQFQNNGVVDDSQLPKDRFSAERLKGVDSTLKIQPAKLEDSAVYLCASSLSSGNNEQFFGPGTRLTVL.